Sequencing of this T cell receptor (beta chain) was carried out in a study of T cell changes during pregnancy in multiple sclerosis. The data were produced by immunoSEQ multiplex PCR, yet TCRdb's version contains in-frame clones alone and is incomplete. The profile shows about 23,000 clones, 75% to 90% of them singletons. This clone was counted only a few times. Per the germline V gene, CDR1 is PRHDT and CDR2 is FYEKMQ (reference sequence). CDR3 length: 13 residues. With 6 bases clipped from V and 4 bases from J, the junction kept 2 bases outside the gene matches. The TCR comes from a female donor in good health, enrolled as a control in a pregnancy study. The source was CD4+ T cells from peripheral blood mononuclear cells, collected in the first trimester of pregnancy. The chain links TRBV13 to TRBJ1-4; 7 bases line up with TRBD1. The CDR3, as DNA: TGTGCCAGCAGGGGACAGCTTAATGAAAAACTGTTTTTT. Its protein product is CASRGQLNEKLFF.